The present entry profiles one TCR beta chain with its context. As yet, its antigen is unknown. The donors (healthy individuals) were bone marrow donors. The data derive from a study of cytomegalovirus exposure and HLA in healthy donors. About the study: A preliminary data release comprised around 85 million unique TCRs obtained from HLA-typed donors. Study-wide results and caveats: There were several of the most significant clusters that appeared linked to common viral pathogens in a later analysis.

The primer mix had 60 Vbeta and 13 Jbeta primers. Data came from immunoSEQ multiplex PCR; TCRdb stores just in-frame clones and leaves some out. The table lists about 200,000 clones, roughly 80% of them singletons. What was sequenced was PBMCs. The sequence was collected from a male donor in good health and CMV-seropositive.

CDR3 sequence (DNA): TGTGCCAGCAGCATTAACAGGGGGCCCTACGAGCAGTACTTC. This codes for CASSINRGPYEQYF. The V call is TRBV11-2, the J call TRBJ2-5; 9 bases line up with TRBD1. The end of the DNA aligns better with TRBJ2-7, so the J call may be wrong. Germline CDR1 and CDR2: SGHAT and FQNNGV. CDR3 length: 14 residues.